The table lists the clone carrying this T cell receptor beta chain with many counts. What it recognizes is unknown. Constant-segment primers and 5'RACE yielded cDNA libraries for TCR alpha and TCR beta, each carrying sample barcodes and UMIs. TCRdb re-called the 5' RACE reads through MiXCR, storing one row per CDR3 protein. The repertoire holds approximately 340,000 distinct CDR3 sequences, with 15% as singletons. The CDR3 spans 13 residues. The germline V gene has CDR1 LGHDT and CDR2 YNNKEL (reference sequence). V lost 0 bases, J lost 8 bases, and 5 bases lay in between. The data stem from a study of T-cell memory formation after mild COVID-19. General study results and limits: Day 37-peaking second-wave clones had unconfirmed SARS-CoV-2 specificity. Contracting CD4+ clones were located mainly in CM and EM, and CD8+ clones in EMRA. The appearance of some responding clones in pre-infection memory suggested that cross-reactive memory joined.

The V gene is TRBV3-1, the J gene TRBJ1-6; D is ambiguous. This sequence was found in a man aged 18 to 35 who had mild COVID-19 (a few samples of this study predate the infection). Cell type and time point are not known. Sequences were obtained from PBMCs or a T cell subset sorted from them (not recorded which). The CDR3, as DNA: TGTGCCAGCAGCCAAGATTGGGATTCACCCCTCCACTTT. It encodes CASSQDWDSPLHF.